This TCR beta chain was captured by sequencing in a study of T-cell reconstitution after alpha-beta-depleted transplantation in children. This CDR3 spans 15 amino acids. J lost 4 bases, V lost 8 bases, and 9 bases had no gene match. This clonotype was seen at least ten times. Researchers prepared the TCRbeta library using unique molecular identifiers, the study reports. TCRdb re-derived calls from the PCR reads in MiXCR, one entry per CDR3 protein. The sample lists about 400,000 distinct CDR3 sequences; about an eighth were seen once. Sequences were derived from PBMCs, sampled from the stem cell graft. This sequence joins TRBV12-3 or TRBV12-4 and TRBJ2-2; 8 bases match TRBD1. This TCR derives from a human donor who donated a stem cell graft to a child with Fanconi anemia. CDR3 coding DNA: TGTGCCAGCTGGTCAGGGGGCGTGGGCACCGGGGAGCTGTTTTTT. Translated: CASWSGGVGTGELFF.